A selection of T cell receptor beta chains follows, all from one sample in a study of shared clonotypes between healthy human individuals. The table came from immunoSEQ multiplex PCR; TCRdb's copy has only in-frame clones and leaves some out. This sample has about 2,500,000 clones, with more than 90% found just once. Sequenced: naive CD4+ T cells sorted from blood. The receptor source for this set is a man aged 18 to 30 in good health. The conserved cysteine and the conserved F or W are not part of the CDR3 here.

v_call: TRBV11-2
j_call: TRBJ2-5
cdr3_aa: ASSLARLAGQETQY

v_call: TRBV2
j_call: TRBJ1-2
cdr3_aa: ASSPMPTPARPYGYT

v_call: TRBV11-2
j_call: TRBJ1-1
cdr3_aa: ASSLDLTAEAF

v_call: TRBV4-1
j_call: TRBJ1-6
cdr3_aa: ASSQGGQGNSPLH

v_call: TRBV2
j_call: TRBJ1-2
cdr3_aa: ASSAGTAYYGYT

v_call: TRBV6-1
j_call: TRBJ2-7
cdr3_aa: ASSRGGAGYEQY

v_call: TRBV7-2
j_call: TRBJ2-7
cdr3_aa: ASSLGGLFEQY

v_call: TRBV7-6
j_call: TRBJ2-7
cdr3_aa: ASSRDSRGYEQY

v_call: TRBV5-1
j_call: TRBJ1-1
cdr3_aa: ASSLADRLNTEAF

v_call: TRBV12-5
j_call: TRBJ2-1
cdr3_aa: ASGLAAKGYNEQF

v_call: TRBV13
j_call: TRBJ1-2
cdr3_aa: ASRFGQGLHGYT

v_call: TRBV30
j_call: TRBJ2-7
cdr3_aa: AWSVQGRGEQY

v_call: TRBV30
j_call: TRBJ1-1
cdr3_aa: AWSVLGVKPTEAF

v_call: TRBV7-8
j_call: TRBJ1-3
cdr3_aa: ASSLGSSGGIGNTIY

v_call: TRBV19
j_call: TRBJ2-2
cdr3_aa: ASSGRDRTSGELF

v_call: TRBV19
j_call: TRBJ2-7
cdr3_aa: ASSYATGTGGEQY

v_call: TRBV11-2
j_call: TRBJ2-2
cdr3_aa: ASSLVASSTGELF

v_call: TRBV6-1
j_call: TRBJ1-2
cdr3_aa: ASSLTGGVDGYT

v_call: TRBV11-2
j_call: TRBJ1-4
cdr3_aa: ASSQGQGPEKLF

v_call: TRBV5-1
j_call: TRBJ2-5
cdr3_aa: ASSSGLAGATQY

v_call: TRBV25-1
j_call: TRBJ2-3
cdr3_aa: ASSDGRRTDTQY

v_call: TRBV5-1
j_call: TRBJ2-2
cdr3_aa: ASSSTGRTGELF

v_call: TRBV6-5
j_call: TRBJ1-4
cdr3_aa: ASSYRWTGSNEKLF

v_call: TRBV5-4
j_call: TRBJ2-7
cdr3_aa: ASSLDSGEQY

v_call: TRBV5-4
j_call: TRBJ2-7
cdr3_aa: ASSSGGRTAYEQY

v_call: TRBV18
j_call: TRBJ2-7
cdr3_aa: ASSPQSASSSVEQY

v_call: TRBV2
j_call: TRBJ2-7
cdr3_aa: ASSADRGRYEQY

v_call: TRBV19
j_call: TRBJ1-6
cdr3_aa: ASSIAGSSYNSPLH

v_call: TRBV7-8
j_call: TRBJ1-2
cdr3_aa: ASSLEAVPYGYT

v_call: TRBV5-1
j_call: TRBJ2-5
cdr3_aa: ASSLTSKYQETQY

v_call: TRBV18
j_call: TRBJ1-3
cdr3_aa: ASSPPGRPPGSGNTIY

v_call: TRBV7-2
j_call: TRBJ2-3
cdr3_aa: ASSLVYIGGLDTQY

v_call: TRBV5-1
j_call: TRBJ2-1
cdr3_aa: ASSLGGTSEYNEQF

v_call: TRBV10-3
j_call: TRBJ2-7
cdr3_aa: AISDGQGYSYEQY

v_call: TRBV18
j_call: TRBJ1-3
cdr3_aa: ASSPQSSVDGNTIY

v_call: TRBV6-5
j_call: TRBJ2-6
cdr3_aa: ASSPEAPGANVLT

v_call: TRBV5-6
j_call: TRBJ1-2
cdr3_aa: ASRLLIGYGYT

v_call: TRBV6-1
j_call: TRBJ1-4
cdr3_aa: ASSEPPGTGGPTNEKLF

v_call: TRBV19
j_call: TRBJ2-1
cdr3_aa: ASRSPGTGANNEQF

v_call: TRBV10-3
j_call: TRBJ1-1
cdr3_aa: AISESEGITEAF

v_call: TRBV5-1
j_call: TRBJ2-5
cdr3_aa: ASSLLTSGQETQY

v_call: TRBV5-1
j_call: TRBJ1-1
cdr3_aa: ASSSQGGVSTEAF

v_call: TRBV7-2
j_call: TRBJ2-1
cdr3_aa: ASQEPGAKWNEQF

v_call: TRBV6-1
j_call: TRBJ2-7
cdr3_aa: ASSRDYDSYEQY

v_call: TRBV12-5
j_call: TRBJ2-1
cdr3_aa: ASGLSQGGSYNEQF

v_call: TRBV30
j_call: TRBJ1-4
cdr3_aa: AWRNTGPTNEKLF

v_call: TRBV6-6
j_call: TRBJ2-1
cdr3_aa: ASSYLPDNEQF

v_call: TRBV28
j_call: TRBJ2-7
cdr3_aa: ASSLWGPGGYEQY

v_call: TRBV4-1
j_call: TRBJ2-1
cdr3_aa: ASSQGGSGRAPYNEQF

v_call: TRBV5-6
j_call: TRBJ1-2
cdr3_aa: ASSLKGTGYGYT

v_call: TRBV7-4
j_call: TRBJ1-6
cdr3_aa: ASSSQISDRAAESYNSPLH

v_call: TRBV2
j_call: TRBJ1-4
cdr3_aa: ASSPGQANEKLF

v_call: TRBV4-1
j_call: TRBJ1-2
cdr3_aa: ASSPLRAGGEGNYGYT

v_call: TRBV10-3
j_call: TRBJ2-7
cdr3_aa: AISTSGFYEQY